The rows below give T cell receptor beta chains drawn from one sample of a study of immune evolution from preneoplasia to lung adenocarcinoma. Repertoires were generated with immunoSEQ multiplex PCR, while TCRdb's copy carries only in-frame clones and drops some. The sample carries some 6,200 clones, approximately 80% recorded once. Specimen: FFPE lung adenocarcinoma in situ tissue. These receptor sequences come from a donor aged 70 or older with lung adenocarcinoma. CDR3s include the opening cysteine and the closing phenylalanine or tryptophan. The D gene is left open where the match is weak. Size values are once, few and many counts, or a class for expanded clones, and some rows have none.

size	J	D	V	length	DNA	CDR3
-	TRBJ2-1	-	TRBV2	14	TGTGCCAGCAGTCCACGGCCTTCCTACAATGAGCAGTTCTTC	CASSPRPSYNEQFF
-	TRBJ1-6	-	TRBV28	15	TGTGCCAGCAGTTTTTACCGATCATATAATTCACCCCTCCACTTT	CASSFYRSYNSPLHF
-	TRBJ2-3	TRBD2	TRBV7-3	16	TGTGCCAGCAGCCCCGGGACTAGCGGGAGTTATAATACGCAGTATTTT	CASSPGTSGSYNTQYF
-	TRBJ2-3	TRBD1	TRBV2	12	TGTGCCAGCAGCGTGGGACAGAATACGCAGTATTTT	CASSVGQNTQYF
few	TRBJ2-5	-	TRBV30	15	TGTGCCTGGGCGGAGGGTGGGACCAGGCAAGAGACCCAGTACTTC	CAWAEGGTRQETQYF
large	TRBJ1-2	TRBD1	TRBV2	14	TGTGCCAGCAGTGGGGGGACAGGTAGATATGGCTACACCTTC	CASSGGTGRYGYTF
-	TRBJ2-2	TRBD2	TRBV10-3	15	TGTGCCATCACGCGACTAGCGGGAAACACCGGGGAGCTGTTTTTT	CAITRLAGNTGELFF
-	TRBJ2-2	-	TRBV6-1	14	TGTGCCAGCATTCGGGACGGGAGCACCGGGGAGCTGTTTTTT	CASIRDGSTGELFF
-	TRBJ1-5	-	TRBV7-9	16	TGTGCCAGCAGCCTACAGGGTCCCCTAAGCAATCAGCCCCAGCATTTT	CASSLQGPLSNQPQHF
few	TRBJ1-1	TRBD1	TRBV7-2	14	TGTGCCAGCAGCTTAACAGCAGGGGGCGGTGAAGCTTTCTTT	CASSLTAGGGEAFF
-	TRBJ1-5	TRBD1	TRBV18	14	TGTGCCAGCTCACCACAAGGGGGCGATCAGCCCCAGCATTTT	CASSPQGGDQPQHF
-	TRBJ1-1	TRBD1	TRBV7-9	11	TGTGCCAGCAGAGGGGGCCCTGAAGCTTTCTTT	CASRGGPEAFF
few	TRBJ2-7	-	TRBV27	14	TGTGCCAGCAGGCCCCTGGGATCCAACAACGAGCAGTACTTC	CASRPLGSNNEQYF
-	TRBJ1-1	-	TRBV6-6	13	TGTGCCAGCAGTTCCGGGCCGCGGGCTGAAGCTTTCTTT	CASSSGPRAEAFF
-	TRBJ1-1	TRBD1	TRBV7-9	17	TGTGCCAGCAGCTCCCACCGGGACAGGGCGATGAACACTGAAGCTTTCTTT	CASSSHRDRAMNTEAFF
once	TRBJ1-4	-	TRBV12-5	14	TGTGCTAGTGGTTTCGACGTGAACCTTGAAAAACTGTTTTTT	CASGFDVNLEKLFF
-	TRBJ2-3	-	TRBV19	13	TGTGCCAGTAGGGAGACCTCCACAGATACGCAGTATTTT	CASRETSTDTQYF
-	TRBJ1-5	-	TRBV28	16	TGTGCCAGCAGTTCTTCTCTGGCAGGGATTAATCAGCCCCAGCATTTT	CASSSSLAGINQPQHF
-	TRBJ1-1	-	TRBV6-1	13	TGTGCCAGCAGTGGACAGGAGAAAACGAAAGCTTTCTTT	CASSGQEKTKAFF
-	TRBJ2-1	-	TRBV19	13	TGTGCCAGTAGTAAGGACCGCTACAATGAGCAGTTCTTC	CASSKDRYNEQFF
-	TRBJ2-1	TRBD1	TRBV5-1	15	TGCGCCAGCAGCAACCGGACAGGGGCGGGCGGTGAGCAGTTCTTC	CASSNRTGAGGEQFF
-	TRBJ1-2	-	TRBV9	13	TGTGCCAGCAGCGTAGCGGACGGCTATGGCTACACCTTC	CASSVADGYGYTF
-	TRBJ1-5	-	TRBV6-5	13	TGTGCCAGCGGGGACCGGTGGGATCAGCCCCAGCATTTT	CASGDRWDQPQHF
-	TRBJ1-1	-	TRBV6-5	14	TGTGCCAGCAGACCTACCGAGAGGAACACTGAAGCTTTCTTT	CASRPTERNTEAFF
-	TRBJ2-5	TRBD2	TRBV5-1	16	TGCGCCAGCAGCTTGGGGCCTAGCGGGGGGGAAGAGACCCAGTACTTC	CASSLGPSGGEETQYF
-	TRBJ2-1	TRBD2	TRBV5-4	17	TGTGCCAGCAGCTTGCTAGCGGGAGGGCCAAGTTACAATGAGCAGTTCTTC	CASSLLAGGPSYNEQFF
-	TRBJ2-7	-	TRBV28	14	TGTGCCAGCAGTGCGTCACCTGGATCCTACGAGCAGTACTTC	CASSASPGSYEQYF
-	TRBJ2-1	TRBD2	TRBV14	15	TGTGCCAGCAGCCAAGAAAGAATAGCGGGCAATGAGCAGTTCTTC	CASSQERIAGNEQFF
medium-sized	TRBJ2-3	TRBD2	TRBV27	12	TGTGCCAGCAGTGCCACTAGCGGGGCGCAGTATTTT	CASSATSGAQYF
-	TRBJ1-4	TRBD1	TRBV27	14	TGTGCCAGCAGTTCCCGACAGGGTAATGAAAAACTGTTTTTT	CASSSRQGNEKLFF
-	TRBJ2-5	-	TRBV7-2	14	TGTGCCAGCGCCCATAGTTCCAGGCAAGAGACCCAGTACTTC	CASAHSSRQETQYF
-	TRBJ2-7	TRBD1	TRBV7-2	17	TGTGCCAGCAGCTTAGCGGCCCAAGGGGGCCCCACCTACGAGCAGTACTTC	CASSLAAQGGPTYEQYF
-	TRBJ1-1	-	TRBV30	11	TGTGCCTGGAGTACGAACACTGAAGCTTTCTTT	CAWSTNTEAFF
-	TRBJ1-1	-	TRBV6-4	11	TGTGCCAGCTCTGTCGTACTAGGGGCTTTCTTT	CASSVVLGAFF
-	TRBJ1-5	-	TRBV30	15	TGTGCCTGGAACCCAGGAGAGGGGCGCAATCAGCCCCAGCATTTT	CAWNPGEGRNQPQHF
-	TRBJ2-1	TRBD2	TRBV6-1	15	TGTGCCAGCAGTGAAGATAGCGGGGCTTACAATGAGCAGTTCTTC	CASSEDSGAYNEQFF
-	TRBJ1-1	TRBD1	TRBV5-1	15	TGCGCCAGCAGCTTGTCCGGGACAGGCAACACTGAAGCTTTCTTT	CASSLSGTGNTEAFF
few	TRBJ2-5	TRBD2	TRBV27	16	TGTGCCAGCAGTTTATCACGACTAGCGGGATGGGAGACCCAGTACTTC	CASSLSRLAGWETQYF
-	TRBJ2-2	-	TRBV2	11	TGTGCCAGCAGTGAAACCGGGGAGCTGTTTTTT	CASSETGELFF
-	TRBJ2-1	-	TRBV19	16	TGTGCCAGTAGTATTTCTGGCGTTGCAGCCTACAATGAGCAGTTCTTC	CASSISGVAAYNEQFF
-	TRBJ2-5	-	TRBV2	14	TGTGCCAGCAGTGACGGAGCTTACCGGCAGACCCAGTACTTC	CASSDGAYRQTQYF
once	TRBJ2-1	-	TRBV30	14	TGTGCCTGGAGTTTGGGGACAATTTACAATGAGCAGTTCTTC	CAWSLGTIYNEQFF
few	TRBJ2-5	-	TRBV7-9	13	TGTGCCAGCAGCCCCCCAGGGCTCGGGACCCAGTACTTC	CASSPPGLGTQYF
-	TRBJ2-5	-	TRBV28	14	TGTGCCAGCAGTCTCCTCGGGACACTAGAGACCCAGTACTTC	CASSLLGTLETQYF
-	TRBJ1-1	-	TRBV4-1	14	TGCGCCAGCAGAGGGGGGGACGTCCTAACTGAAGCTTTCTTT	CASRGGDVLTEAFF
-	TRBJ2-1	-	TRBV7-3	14	TGTGCCAGCAGCTTAAATTCGGGACTCAATGAGCAGTTCTTC	CASSLNSGLNEQFF